Following are 27 T cell receptor beta chains from one sample sequenced in a study of blood T cells in healthy people across ages. It was with a sample-barcoded 5' primer and a J-beta primer mix that a second PCR of roughly 7 to 12 cycles was run. MiXCR was run by TCRdb on the 5' RACE reads, yielding one entry per CDR3 protein. This table holds 1,500,000 or so distinct CDR3 sequences, around 59% found once. The sample comprised blood. These TCRs come from a man between 18 and 35 years old in good health.

V and J are TRBV7-8 and TRBJ2-2; possibly TRBD1 or TRBD2 for D (5 bases each). This CDR3 comprises 15 residues. Trimming left V 5 bases short and J 1 base short, with 11 bases between. Germline V gene lookup returns CDR1 SGHVS and CDR2 FQNEAQ. The DNA for the CDR3 is TGTGCCAGCAGCAGGGGACGCTTGAACACCGGGGAGCTGTTTTTT. Amino acid sequence: CASSRGRLNTGELFF. The full variable domain, rest sourced from reference TRBV7-8 and TRBJ2-2, is GAGVSQSPRYKVAKRGQDVALRCDPISGHVSLFWYQQALGQGPEFLTYFQNEAQLDKSGLPSDRFFAERPEGSVSTLKIQRTQQEDSAVYLCASSRGRLNTGELFFGEGSRLTVL.

This clonotype occurred once. The rearrangement links TRBV28 to TRBJ2-3, with D possibly TRBD2 on 6 matching bases. Germline assignment: CDR1 MDHEN and CDR2 SYDVKM. Trimming cost V 6 bases and J 0 bases, with 19 bases left between them. CDR3 length: 17 amino acids. The CDR3 nucleotides read TGTGCCAGCAGAGACCTAAAGGCGGGGTTGAGCACAGATACGCAGTATTTT. Translating it yields CASRDLKAGLSTDTQYF.

CDR3 residues: CAEGQDNYGYTF. Written as DNA, the CDR3 is TGTGCCGAAGGACAGGACAACTATGGCTACACCTTC. The V gene is TRBV12-3 or TRBV12-4, the J gene TRBJ1-2, with 7 bases identical to TRBD1. J gave up 2 bases and V 11 bases, and 5 bases lay outside the gene matches. The CDR3 contains 12 residues.

This clonotype was counted a single time. The genes are TRBV27 and TRBJ1-2, with 12 bases aligning to TRBD1. The V segment lost 3 bases and the J segment 8 bases; nucleotides outside the gene matches: 13. The germline gives CDR1 MNHEY, CDR2 SMNVEV (reference sequence). The CDR3 length is 17 residues. CDR3 in DNA: TGTGCCAGCAGTTTCTACCGGGACAGGGGGCCGCGGGACGGCTACACCTTC. It encodes CASSFYRDRGPRDGYTF.

The V gene is TRBV5-1, the J gene TRBJ2-3; 10 bases line up with TRBD2. V lost 5 bases, J lost 4 bases, and 10 bases stayed unmatched. This CDR3 contains 16 residues. CDR1 and CDR2 (germline): SGHRS, YFSETQ. The CDR3 loop reads CASSPLAGVDADTQYF. Here the CDR3 DNA reads TGCGCCAGCAGTCCTCTAGCGGGAGTTGACGCAGATACGCAGTATTTT.

The chain joins TRBV7-6 to TRBJ2-3; no definite D call. The CDR3 consists of 15 residues. V was clipped by 1 base and J by 6 bases, with 14 bases between them. The V gene's germline CDR1 is SGHVS and CDR2 FNYEAQ. CDR3 in amino acids: CASSLEVEGWDTQYF. CDR3 nucleotides: TGTGCCAGCAGCTTAGAGGTCGAAGGGTGGGATACGCAGTATTTT.

This chain links TRBV7-2 with TRBJ2-2; TRBD2 matches at 11 bases. Germline V gene lookup returns CDR1 SGHTA and CDR2 FQGNSA. This CDR3 has 17 amino acids. The ends lost 8 bases at V and 7 bases at J; junction bases unmatched: 15. The CDR3 spells CASGLAGGRSRRGELFF. DNA of the CDR3: TGTGCCAGCGGGCTAGCGGGGGGTCGGAGTCGTCGCGGGGAGCTGTTTTTT.

J is TRBJ2-7 and V is TRBV4-1, with TRBD2 identical over 9 bases. The V segment lost 5 bases and the J segment 2 bases; nucleotides outside the gene matches: 7. Germline loops: CDR1 MGHRA, CDR2 YSYEKL. This CDR3 comprises 15 residues. CDR3 sequence reads: CASSGRLAATYEQYF. The CDR3 region has the DNA TGCGCCAGCAGCGGGAGACTAGCGGCTACCTACGAGCAGTACTTC.

The chain links TRBV20-1 to TRBJ1-4; 9 bases line up with TRBD1. V dropped 2 bases and J dropped 6; count of bases not matched to a gene: 7. The CDR3 runs to 15 residues. The V gene's germline CDR1 is DFQATT and CDR2 SNEGSKA (reference sequence). The CDR3 region has the DNA TGCAGTGCTAGATCCTTTCGGGACAGGGATGAAAAACTGTTTTTT. This sequence encodes CSARSFRDRDEKLFF.

The chain employs TRBV4-2 and TRBJ2-3; perhaps TRBD2 as D (7 bases). This CDR3 has 16 amino acids. CDR1 and CDR2 from the germline V gene are LGHNA and YNFKEQ. Trimming took off 0 bases at V and 5 bases at J, with 15 bases between the two ends. The CDR3 bases are TGTGCCAGCAGCCAAGAACCGGGGGGCCAGAGAGATACGCAGTATTTT. It yields the protein CASSQEPGGQRDTQYF.

The chain couples TRBV29-1 to TRBJ1-2, with 10 positions matching TRBD1. V was pared by 4 bases and J by 4 bases, with 9 bases of the junction left unmatched. Germline CDR1 and CDR2: SQVTM and ANQGSEA. This CDR3 region has 15 residues. For the CDR3, the DNA is TGCAGCGTTGGGGTGGACAGGGGGAGTATCTATGGCTACACCTTC. This encodes CSVGVDRGSIYGYTF.

The gene calls are TRBV20-1 and TRBJ2-7, with TRBD2 matching over 14 bases. The germline V gene encodes CDR1 DFQATT and CDR2 SNEGSKA (reference sequence). This CDR3 contains 17 residues. The junction had 11 bases not matched to a gene; V was cut back by 3 bases and J by 4 bases. CDR3 sequence (DNA): TGCAGTGCTAGTAGTAGCGGGACTAGCGGGAGCCGGTACGAGCAGTACTTC. Amino acid sequence: CSASSSGTSGSRYEQYF.

V gene TRBV5-1 combines with J gene TRBJ2-2, with TRBD2 matching over 7 bases. The junction had 12 bases not matched to a gene; V was cut back by 1 base and J by 6 bases. The CDR3 consists of 17 residues. CDR1 is SGHRS, CDR2 YFSETQ, per germline. CDR3 loop: CASSLYPATSPPGELFF. In nucleotides, the CDR3 is TGCGCCAGCAGCTTGTATCCAGCGACTAGCCCCCCCGGGGAGCTGTTTTTT.

This chain connects TRBV7-6 to TRBJ2-1; 10 bases agree with TRBD2. CDR3 length equals 14 residues. Germline values: CDR1 SGHVS, CDR2 FNYEAQ. Unmatched junction bases numbered 3, after V lost 5 bases and J lost 5 bases. CDR3 residues: CASSIGLADNEQFF. The CDR3 region has the DNA TGTGCCAGCAGCATTGGACTAGCGGACAATGAGCAGTTCTTC.

V and J are TRBV20-1 and TRBJ2-3; no definite D call. Germline V lookup: CDR1 DFQATT, CDR2 SNEGSKA (reference sequence). The CDR3 is 15 residues long. Deletions cut 4 bases from V and 2 bases from J, with 16 bases between. In DNA, the CDR3 is TGCAGTGCTACCGCCCTAGTAGGTGACACAGATACGCAGTATTTT. Its translation: CSATALVGDTDTQYF.

V gene TRBV6-1 combines with J gene TRBJ1-2; TRBD1 matches 11 bases. The germline V gene has CDR1 MNHNS and CDR2 SASEGT. The CDR3 has 14 residues. V lost 7 bases, J lost 4 bases, and 5 bases stayed unmatched. For the CDR3, the DNA is TGTGCCAGCATTCCGGACAGGGGGCTCTATGGCTACACCTTC. Protein sequence: CASIPDRGLYGYTF.

CDR3 nucleotide sequence: TGCGCCAGCAGCTTGGAGGTCTCTTTAAGGGGTGGGGCCAACGTCCTGACTTTC. It codes for CASSLEVSLRGGANVLTF. The chain couples TRBV5-1 to TRBJ2-6; maybe TRBD1 (5 bases). The CDR3 length is 18 residues. V was cut by 0 bases and J by 3 bases, with 16 bases left in between. Germline V lookup: CDR1 SGHRS, CDR2 YFSETQ.

This chain joins TRBV12-3 or TRBV12-4 and TRBJ1-2; a possible D gene is TRBD1 (5 bases). CDR3 length: 13 amino acids. V lost 3 bases, J lost 6 bases, and 11 bases lay in between. The CDR3: CASSFGQGNGYTF. The CDR3 nucleotides are TGTGCCAGCAGTTTTGGGCAGGGAAATGGCTACACCTTC.

This clonotype occurred a few times. The V and J genes are TRBV12-3 or TRBV12-4 and TRBJ1-2; perhaps TRBD1 as D (5 bases). This CDR3 spans 12 amino acids. V gave up 10 bases and J gave up 2 bases, with 11 bases separating them. The CDR3 DNA is TGTGCCATCAACAGGCAAAACTATGGCTACACCTTC. It is translated as CAINRQNYGYTF.

This chain uses TRBV5-1 with TRBJ1-5; 7 bases fit TRBD1. With V trimmed by 5 bases and J by 1 base, 6 bases remained unmatched. CDR1 and CDR2 from the germline V gene are SGHRS and YFSETQ. This CDR3 has 15 amino acids. CDR3 sequence: CASSTGEGSNQPQHF. The CDR3 DNA reads as TGCGCCAGCAGTACAGGGGAGGGCAGCAATCAGCCCCAGCATTTT. The full variable domain, completed using reference TRBV5-1 and TRBJ1-5, is KAGVTQTPRYLIKTRGQQVTLSCSPISGHRSVSWYQQTPGQGLQFLFEYFSETQRNKGNFPGRFSGRQFSNSRSEMNVSTLELGDSALYLCASSTGEGSNQPQHFGDGTRLSIL.

The gene calls are TRBV7-2 and TRBJ2-7; 9 bases are shared with TRBD2. The germline V gene has CDR1 SGHTA and CDR2 FQGNSA. The CDR3 has 20 amino acids. Trimming removed 5 bases from V and 3 bases from J; junction bases left unmatched: 23. CDR3 nucleotide sequence: TGTGCCAGCAGCCCTGCGGTAGTAGCGGGAGATCTCGGGTTATTCTACGAGCAGTACTTC. It codes for CASSPAVVAGDLGLFYEQYF.

This chain connects TRBV9 to TRBJ1-2; TRBD1 might be the D (5 bases). The V end was cut by 0 bases, the J end by 2 bases, with 11 bases between. This CDR3 has 15 amino acids. Germline values: CDR1 SGDLS, CDR2 YYNGEE. The CDR3 sequence: CASSVASRENYGYTF. The CDR3 DNA sequence: TGTGCCAGCAGCGTAGCTTCCAGGGAAAACTATGGCTACACCTTC. Combining the CDR3 with reference TRBV9 and TRBJ1-2 gives the whole variable domain DSGVTQTPKHLITATGQRVTLRCSPRSGDLSVYWYQQSLDQGLQFLIQYYNGEERAKGNILERFSAQQFPDLHSELNLSSLELGDSALYFCASSVASRENYGYTFGSGTRLTVV.

The sample holds one count of this clonotype. This chain joins TRBV4-1 and TRBJ1-5; a weak D match, TRBD1 (5 bases). Germline CDR1 is MGHRA and CDR2 is YSYEKL. Trimming took 4 bases from V and 3 from J, leaving 16 bases between them. The CDR3 totals 16 residues. CDR3 region: CASSPRGMTNNQPQHF. The CDR3, as DNA: TGCGCCAGCAGCCCAAGGGGCATGACTAACAATCAGCCCCAGCATTTT.

There are a few counts of this clonotype. Compared with germline, one end of the junction differs, possibly owing to a read error. The gene calls are TRBV4-2 and TRBJ2-4; a weak D match, TRBD2 (7 bases). The DNA end lines up better with TRBJ2-5; the J call may be wrong. Germline values: CDR1 LGHNA, CDR2 YNFKEQ. The CDR3 runs 15 residues. Written as DNA, the CDR3 is TGTGCCAGCACCCAAATGCGGGGGCCCCAAGAGACCCAGTACTTC. It encodes CASTQMRGPQETQYF.

The chain employs TRBV6-1 and TRBJ2-3; TRBD1 might be the D (5 bases). The V and J ends lost 5 bases and 0 bases respectively, with 12 bases between them. Looked up from germline, CDR1 is MNHNS and CDR2 is SASEGT. CDR3 length: 15 amino acids. The CDR3 sequence: CASSKKTASTDTQYF. For the CDR3, the DNA is TGTGCCAGCAGTAAGAAGACAGCTAGCACAGATACGCAGTATTTT.

The chain links TRBV4-1 to TRBJ2-1; D may be TRBD2 (6 bases). Trimming took 1 base from V and 7 from J, leaving 11 bases between them. Germline lookup yields CDR1 MGHRA and CDR2 YSYEKL. The CDR3 runs to 14 residues. The CDR3 DNA sequence: TGCGCCAGCAGCCAAGGGACTATCCAAAATGAGCAGTTCTTC. This gives the protein CASSQGTIQNEQFF.

The chain combines TRBV7-9 with TRBJ2-3, with D possibly TRBD2 on 5 matching bases. The CDR3 has 16 residues. Germline CDR1 SEHNR, CDR2 FQNEAQ (reference sequence). The germline V and J ends were trimmed by 1 base and 6 bases, with 17 bases remaining between them. The CDR3 reads CASSLVRGSPKDTQYF. CDR3 bases: TGTGCCAGCAGCTTAGTGAGAGGGAGCCCCAAGGATACGCAGTATTTT.